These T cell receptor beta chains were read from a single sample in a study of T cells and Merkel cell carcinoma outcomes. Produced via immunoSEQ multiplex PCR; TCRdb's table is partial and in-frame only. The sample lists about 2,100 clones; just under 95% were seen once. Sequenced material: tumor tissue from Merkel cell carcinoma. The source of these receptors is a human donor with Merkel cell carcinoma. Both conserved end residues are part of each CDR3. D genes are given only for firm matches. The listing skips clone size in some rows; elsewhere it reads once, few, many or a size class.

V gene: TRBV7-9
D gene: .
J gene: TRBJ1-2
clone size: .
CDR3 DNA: TGTGCCAGCAGCTTAGTAAGGTGGACTGACTATGGCTACACCTTC
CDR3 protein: CASSLVRWTDYGYTF

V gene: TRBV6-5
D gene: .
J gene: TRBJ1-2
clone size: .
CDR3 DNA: TGTGCCAGCCAGGGGTCAGGGAGATCCGGCTACACCTTC
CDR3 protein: CASQGSGRSGYTF

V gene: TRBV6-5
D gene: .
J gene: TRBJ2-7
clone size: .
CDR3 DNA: TGTGCCAGCAGTAGGACACCTTCGGGTGGGGAGCAGTACTTC
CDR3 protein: CASSRTPSGGEQYF

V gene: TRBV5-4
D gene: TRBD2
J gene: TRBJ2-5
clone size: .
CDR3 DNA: TGTGCCAGCAGCTCAGTAAGAAGCGGGGGGGCGGAGACCCAGTACTTC
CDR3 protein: CASSSVRSGGAETQYF

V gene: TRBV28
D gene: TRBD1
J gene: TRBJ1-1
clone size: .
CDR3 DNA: TGTGCCAGCAGTCCCCTGGACGACAGGGGGGACACTGAAGCTTTCTTT
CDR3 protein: CASSPLDDRGDTEAFF

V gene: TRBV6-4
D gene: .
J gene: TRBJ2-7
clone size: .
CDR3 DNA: TGTGCCAGCAGTGAGCTCTGTAGGGGACACCTCTACGAGCAGTACTTC
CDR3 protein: CASSELCRGHLYEQYF

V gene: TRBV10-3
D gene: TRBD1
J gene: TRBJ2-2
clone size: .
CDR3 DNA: TGTGCCATCAGTGGGACAGGGGTAAGCGGGGAGCTGTTTTTT
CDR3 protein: CAISGTGVSGELFF

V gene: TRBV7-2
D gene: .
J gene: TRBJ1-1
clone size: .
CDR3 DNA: TGTGCCAGCAGCTTAAAGGGTCTCACTGAAGCTTTCTTT
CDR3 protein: CASSLKGLTEAFF

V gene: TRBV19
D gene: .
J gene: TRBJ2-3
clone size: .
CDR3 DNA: TGTGCCAGTAGTAGTCCAGATACGCAGTATTTT
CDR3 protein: CASSSPDTQYF

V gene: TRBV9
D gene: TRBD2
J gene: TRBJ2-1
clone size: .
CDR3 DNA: TGTGCCAGCAGCGTAGCTTTGGCGGGGGGGCTGGATGAGCAGTTCTTC
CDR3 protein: CASSVALAGGLDEQFF

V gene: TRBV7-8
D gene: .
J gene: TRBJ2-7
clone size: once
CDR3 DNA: TGTGCCAGCAGCTTAAACTACGAGCAGTACTTC
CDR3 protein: CASSLNYEQYF

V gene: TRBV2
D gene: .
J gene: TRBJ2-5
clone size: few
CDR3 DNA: TGTGCCAGCAGACAAGAGACCCAGTACTTC
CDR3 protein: CASRQETQYF

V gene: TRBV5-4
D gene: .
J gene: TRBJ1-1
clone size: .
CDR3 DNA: TGTGCCAGCAGCTTGGCAGGTCCTAGGAACACTGAAGCTTTCTTT
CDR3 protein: CASSLAGPRNTEAFF

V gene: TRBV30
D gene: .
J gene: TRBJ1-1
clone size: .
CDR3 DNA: TGTGCCTGGAGTGGCAGGGCCACAAGTAACACTGAAGCTTTCTTT
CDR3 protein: CAWSGRATSNTEAFF

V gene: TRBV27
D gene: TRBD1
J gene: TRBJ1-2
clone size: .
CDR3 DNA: TGTGCCAGCAGTTCCTTGACAGGGAACTATGGCTACACCTTC
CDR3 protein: CASSSLTGNYGYTF

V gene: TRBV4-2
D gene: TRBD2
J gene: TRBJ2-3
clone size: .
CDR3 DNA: TGTGCCAGCAGCCAAGATCGGGGGGGCCCAGATACGCAGTATTTT
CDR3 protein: CASSQDRGGPDTQYF

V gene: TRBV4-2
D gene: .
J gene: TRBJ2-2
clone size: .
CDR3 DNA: TGTGCCAGCAGCCAAAACAGGGCCGGGGAGCTGTTTTTT
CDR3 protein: CASSQNRAGELFF

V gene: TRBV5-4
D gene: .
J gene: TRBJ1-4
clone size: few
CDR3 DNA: TGTGCCAGCAGCTTGGGGGGTCGAGGATCTAATGAAAAACTGTTTTTT
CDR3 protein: CASSLGGRGSNEKLFF

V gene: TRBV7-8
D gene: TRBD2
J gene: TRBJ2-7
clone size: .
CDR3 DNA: TGTGCCAGCAGTCACTCTAGCGGTACCTACGAGCAGTACTTC
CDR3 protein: CASSHSSGTYEQYF

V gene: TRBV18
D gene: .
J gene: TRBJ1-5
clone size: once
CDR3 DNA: TGTGCCAGCTCACCACAAGATTTTAGCTATAGCAATCAGCCCCAGCATTTT
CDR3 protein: CASSPQDFSYSNQPQHF

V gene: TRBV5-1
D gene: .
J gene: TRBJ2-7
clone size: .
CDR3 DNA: TGCGCCAGCAGCCCTGGGGGGATGACTGTCCGGGTTTACGAGCAGTACTTC
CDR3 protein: CASSPGGMTVRVYEQYF

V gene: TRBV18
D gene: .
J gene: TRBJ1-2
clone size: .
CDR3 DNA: TGTGCCAGCTCACCAGACTTTGTAGGGATTAACTATGGCTACACCTTC
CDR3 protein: CASSPDFVGINYGYTF

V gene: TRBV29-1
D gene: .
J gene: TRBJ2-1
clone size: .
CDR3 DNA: TGCAGCGTTGATTCCAGCTACAATGAGCAGTTCTTC
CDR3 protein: CSVDSSYNEQFF

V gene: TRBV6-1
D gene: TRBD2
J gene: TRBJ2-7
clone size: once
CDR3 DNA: TGTGCCAGCAGCGGGGGGTACGAGCAGTACTTC
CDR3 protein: CASSGGYEQYF

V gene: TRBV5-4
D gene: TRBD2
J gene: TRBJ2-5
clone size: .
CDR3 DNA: TGTGCCAGCAGCCTGGGACTAGCCCAAGAGACCCAGTACTTC
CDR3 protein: CASSLGLAQETQYF

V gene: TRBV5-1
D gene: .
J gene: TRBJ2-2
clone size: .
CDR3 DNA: TGCGCCAGCAGCTTGGGGGACCAGTCAGCCGGGGAGCTGTTTTTT
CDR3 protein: CASSLGDQSAGELFF

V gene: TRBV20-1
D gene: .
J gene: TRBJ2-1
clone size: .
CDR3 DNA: TGCAGTGCTAGATCCTATCATGAGCAGTTCTTC
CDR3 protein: CSARSYHEQFF

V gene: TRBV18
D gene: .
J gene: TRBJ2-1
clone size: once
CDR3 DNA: TGTGCCAGCTCACCACCGGTCGGAGATGAGCAGTTCTTC
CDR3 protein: CASSPPVGDEQFF

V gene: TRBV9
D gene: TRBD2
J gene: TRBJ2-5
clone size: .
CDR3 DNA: TGTGCCAGCAGCGTAGGACTAGCGGGGGGGCTAGAGACCCAGTACTTC
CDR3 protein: CASSVGLAGGLETQYF

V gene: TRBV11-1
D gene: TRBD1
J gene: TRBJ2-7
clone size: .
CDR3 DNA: TGTGCCAGCAGCACCCTAAGGGGGCACGAGCAGTACTTC
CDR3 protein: CASSTLRGHEQYF

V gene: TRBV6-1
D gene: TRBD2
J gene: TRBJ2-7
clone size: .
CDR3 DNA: TGTGCCAGCAGTCTGTTAGCGGGGGCCTACGAGCAGTACTTC
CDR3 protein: CASSLLAGAYEQYF

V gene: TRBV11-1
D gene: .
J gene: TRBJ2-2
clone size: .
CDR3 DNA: TGTGCCAGCAGCCCTCCAACCCGTAGGGACACCGGGGAGCTGTTTTTT
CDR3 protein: CASSPPTRRDTGELFF

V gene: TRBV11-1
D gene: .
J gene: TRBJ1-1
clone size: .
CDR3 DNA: TGTGCCAGCAGGTTACGGGGGGCGTTTAACATGAACACTGAAGCTTTCTTT
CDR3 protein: CASRLRGAFNMNTEAFF

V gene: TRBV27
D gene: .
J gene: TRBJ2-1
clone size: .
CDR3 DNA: TGTGCCAGCAGTCCCCCCCAAGCGCTAGAGCAGTTCTTC
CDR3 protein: CASSPPQALEQFF

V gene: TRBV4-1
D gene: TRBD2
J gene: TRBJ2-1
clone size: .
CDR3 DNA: TGCGCCAGCAGCCAGCCTAAGGGACTAGCGGGTCCGAAAGTCGACAATGAGCAGTTCTTC
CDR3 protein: CASSQPKGLAGPKVDNEQFF

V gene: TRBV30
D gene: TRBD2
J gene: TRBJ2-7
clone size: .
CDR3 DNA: TGTGCCTGGACTAGCGGTCCCTCCTACGAGCAGTACTTC
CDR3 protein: CAWTSGPSYEQYF

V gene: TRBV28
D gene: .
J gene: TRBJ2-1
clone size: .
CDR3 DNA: TGTGCCAGCAGTTCCATCCTACAGGGAATTGAGCAGTTCTTC
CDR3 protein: CASSSILQGIEQFF

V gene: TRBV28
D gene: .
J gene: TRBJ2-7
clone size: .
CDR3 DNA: TGTGCCACCGGCGAGACTACTCCACCCTACGAGCAGTACTTC
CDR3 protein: CATGETTPPYEQYF

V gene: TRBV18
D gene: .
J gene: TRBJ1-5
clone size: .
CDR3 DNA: TGTGCCAGCTCACCAAATAAACAAGGAAGATTGGGCAATCAGCCCCAGCATTTT
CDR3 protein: CASSPNKQGRLGNQPQHF

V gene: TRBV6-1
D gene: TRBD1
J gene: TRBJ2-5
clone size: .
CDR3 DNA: TGTGCCAGCAGTGCAATCCCGGGGGCAGGACAGGGACGAGAGACCCAGTACTTC
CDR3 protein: CASSAIPGAGQGRETQYF

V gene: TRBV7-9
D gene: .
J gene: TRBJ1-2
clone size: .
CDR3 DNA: TGTGCCAGCAGCTTAGCGGGGGACGGTAACTATGGCTACACCTTC
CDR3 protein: CASSLAGDGNYGYTF